This T cell receptor beta chain stems from a study of blood T cell repertoires in COVID-19. Turning to the study itself: Acute and convalescent COVID-19 samples came from the United States, Italy and Spain. The cDNA or gDNA used as material had been derived from T cells, B-cell-depleted T cells, or PBMCs.

As processed by the authors: By means of reference gene primer amplification, nucleated cell counts were estimated. Sequencing used immunoSEQ multiplex PCR; TCRdb keeps in-frame clones, though not all of them. Clonal size and the V and J genes are those of that table, whereas D and trimming came from the DNA. Among about 400,000 clones listed, around 89% were seen once. This CDR3 region has 13 residues. The germline V and J ends were trimmed by 0 bases and 3 bases, with 6 bases remaining between them. The V gene's germline CDR1 is SGHRS and CDR2 YFSETQ. This sequence originates from a woman under 40 with acute or convalescent COVID-19. The sequenced sample was peripheral blood. J is TRBJ1-1 and V is TRBV5-1; D remains ambiguous. The CDR3 here is CASSLVPDTEAFF. The CDR3 nucleotides are TGCGCCAGCAGCTTGGTTCCAGACACTGAAGCTTTCTTT. Full variable domain (remainder filled in from reference TRBV5-1 and TRBJ1-1): KAGVTQTPRYLIKTRGQQVTLSCSPISGHRSVSWYQQTPGQGLQFLFEYFSETQRNKGNFPGRFSGRQFSNSRSEMNVSTLELGDSALYLCASSLVPDTEAFFGQGTRLTVV.